The 17 T cell receptor beta chains below all came from one sample that was sequenced in a study of cytomegalovirus exposure and HLA in healthy donors. The PCR was carried out with 60 Vbeta primers and 13 Jbeta primers. TCRdb's table, derived via immunoSEQ multiplex PCR, lists solely in-frame clones and lacks some. Of roughly 190,000 clones listed, about 83% were seen once; the top ten hold less than 2%. The sequenced material came from PBMCs. Every receptor here comes from a man between 40 and 49 years old in good health and CMV-seropositive.

V usage is TRBV5-4 and J usage is TRBJ1-4; TRBD1 matches at 9 bases. The germline CDR1 and CDR2 sequences are SGHNT and YYREEE (reference sequence). The CDR3 extends over 14 amino acids. V lost 4 bases, J lost 8 bases, and 6 bases stayed unmatched. As DNA, the CDR3 is TGTGCCAGCAGCACGGGACAGGGCGGCGAAAAACTGTTTTTT. The encoded protein is CASSTGQGGEKLFF.

The V call is TRBV13, the J call TRBJ2-5; the D gene is possibly TRBD2 (5 bases). The CDR3 is made up of 14 amino acids. Germline assignment: CDR1 PRHDT and CDR2 FYEKMQ (reference sequence). With 4 bases removed from V and 0 bases from J, the gap between germline ends came to 9 bases. The CDR3 nucleotides are TGTGCCAGCAGCTCCCGGAGGAACCAAGAGACCCAGTACTTC. Translating it yields CASSSRRNQETQYF.

This chain joins TRBV7-3 and TRBJ2-2; tentative D call: TRBD2 (5 bases). The CDR3 has 13 residues. V dropped 4 bases and J dropped 6 bases, with 9 bases sitting between them. Germline V CDR1 and CDR2: SGHTA, FQGTGA. CDR3 protein: CASSSGGPGELFF. For the CDR3, the DNA is TGTGCCAGCAGCTCCGGCGGGCCCGGGGAGCTGTTTTTT.

This chain connects TRBV19 to TRBJ1-1, with D perhaps matching TRBD1 (6 bases). V dropped 8 bases and J dropped 11 bases, with 27 bases sitting between them. CDR3 length equals 15 residues. Germline assignment: CDR1 LNHDA and CDR2 SQIVND (reference sequence). The CDR3 nucleotides read TGTGCCAGTCTCGTCCATCCACAGGGAGTCCCTGGGGCTTTCTTT. It translates to CASLVHPQGVPGAFF.

The CDR3 coding sequence is TGTGCCAGCAGGGGGCCAGGGGGAGAAGCCTACACCTTC. Translation: CASRGPGGEAYTF. The chain has TRBV7-3 and TRBJ1-2; 7 nucleotides agree with TRBD1. This CDR3 is 13 amino acids long. With V trimmed by 6 bases and J by 10 bases, 11 bases remained unmatched. CDR1 and CDR2 from the germline V gene are SGHTA and FQGTGA.

This clone was seen only once. V is TRBV6-1 and J is TRBJ2-3, with TRBD2 matching 11 bases. Per the germline V gene, CDR1 is MNHNS and CDR2 is SASEGT. Trimming took 2 bases from V and 5 from J; bases not matched to a gene: 6. This CDR3 comprises 16 residues. The CDR3 DNA reads TGTGCCAGCAGTGAACTAGCGGGAGGCCATGGAGATACGCAGTATTTT. Translated: CASSELAGGHGDTQYF.

The V call is TRBV5-1, the J call TRBJ1-3; D is possibly TRBD1 (5 bases). The CDR3 runs 12 residues. V was pared by 0 bases and J by 11 bases, with 9 bases between. The germline V gene encodes CDR1 SGHRS and CDR2 YFSETQ. This CDR3 reads CASSLGAGSIYF. The CDR3 nucleotides are TGCGCCAGCAGCTTGGGGGCAGGGTCCATATATTTT.

V gene TRBV9 combines with J gene TRBJ2-3; D gene unclear. V gave up 4 bases and J gave up 1 base, with 13 bases separating them. Germline lookup yields CDR1 SGDLS and CDR2 YYNGEE. This CDR3 is 15 amino acids long. The CDR3 sequence is CASSPSAAGTDTQYF. CDR3 sequence (DNA): TGTGCCAGCAGCCCCAGTGCTGCTGGCACAGATACGCAGTATTTT.

The V gene is TRBV18, the J gene TRBJ2-7; a possible D gene is TRBD1 (5 bases). Germline V gives CDR1 KGHSH, CDR2 LQKENI. Trimming left V 3 bases short and J 4 bases short, with 16 bases between. The CDR3 extends over 15 amino acids. Here the CDR3 reads CASSPDTSVLYEQYF. CDR3 DNA: TGTGCCAGCTCACCGGACACCTCGGTACTATACGAGCAGTACTTC.

This chain joins TRBV18 and TRBJ1-2; tentative D call: TRBD1 (5 bases). CDR3 length: 16 amino acids. Germline V gives CDR1 KGHSH, CDR2 LQKENI. Trimming cost V 0 bases and J 4 bases, with 15 bases left between them. In DNA, the CDR3 is TGTGCCAGCTCACCACCTATAACAGGACCAGTCTATGGCTACACCTTC. Protein: CASSPPITGPVYGYTF.

The gene calls are TRBV5-8 and TRBJ1-2, with 7 bases lining up with TRBD1. V shed 0 bases, J shed 4 bases, and the junction held 3 bases outside the gene matches. Germline V CDR1 and CDR2: SGHTS, YDEGEE. This CDR3 has 14 amino acids. CDR3 coding DNA: TGTGCCAGCAGCTTGGGGTACAGGGGCTATGGCTACACCTTC. Translating it yields CASSLGYRGYGYTF.

A few counts support this clone. The chain recombines TRBV15 with TRBJ1-4, with a possible D match to TRBD1 (6 bases). The germline V and J ends were trimmed by 1 base and 14 bases, with 17 bases remaining between them. Germline V CDR1 and CDR2: LNHNV, YYDKDF (reference sequence). The CDR3 has 14 amino acids. Here the CDR3 DNA reads TGTGCCACCAGCAGAGTTGGCGAACAGGGTCTTCTGTTTTTT. It encodes CATSRVGEQGLLFF.

J is TRBJ2-1 and V is TRBV4-2; a possible D gene is TRBD2 (8 bases). Looked up from germline, CDR1 is LGHNA and CDR2 is YNFKEQ. The CDR3 has 16 residues. Trimming shortened V by 0 bases and J by 9 bases, and 18 bases separated the two germline ends. The CDR3 loop reads CASSQDQGTRQGEQFF. The CDR3 DNA follows: TGTGCCAGCAGCCAAGATCAGGGGACTAGACAGGGTGAGCAGTTCTTC.

The V call is TRBV19, the J call TRBJ2-3; a possible D gene is TRBD1 (5 bases). V lost 7 bases and J lost 0, with 8 bases in between. This CDR3 is built from 13 residues. Germline V gives CDR1 LNHDA, CDR2 SQIVND (reference sequence). The chain's CDR3 is CASTHRSTDTQYF. The CDR3, as DNA: TGTGCCAGTACCCACAGGAGCACAGATACGCAGTATTTT.

The chain has TRBV6-1 and TRBJ1-2; a weak D match, TRBD1 (5 bases). Trimming pared 8 bases from V and 8 bases from J, leaving 15 bases between. CDR1 is MNHNS, CDR2 SASEGT, per germline. The CDR3 spans 12 residues. CDR3 loop: CASVMGGLGYTF. CDR3 coding DNA: TGTGCCAGCGTGATGGGGGGTCTAGGCTACACCTTC.

The J gene is TRBJ2-5, the V gene TRBV28, with TRBD2 as a possible D gene (5 bases). Germline V CDR1 and CDR2: MDHEN, SYDVKM. V lost 10 bases and J lost 7, with 19 bases in between. The CDR3 sequence is 13 residues long. CDR3 protein: CATEPTRRGTQYF. CDR3 nucleotide sequence: TGTGCCACCGAGCCTACTAGACGCGGGACCCAGTACTTC.

The chain is built from TRBV28 and TRBJ2-7; 7 nucleotides agree with TRBD1. Germline CDR1 and CDR2: MDHEN and SYDVKM. This CDR3 has 14 amino acids. With V trimmed by 7 bases and J by 1 base, 7 bases remained unmatched. This CDR3 is CASTSGTESYEQYF. The CDR3 DNA reads as TGTGCCAGCACCTCCGGGACAGAGTCCTACGAGCAGTACTTC.